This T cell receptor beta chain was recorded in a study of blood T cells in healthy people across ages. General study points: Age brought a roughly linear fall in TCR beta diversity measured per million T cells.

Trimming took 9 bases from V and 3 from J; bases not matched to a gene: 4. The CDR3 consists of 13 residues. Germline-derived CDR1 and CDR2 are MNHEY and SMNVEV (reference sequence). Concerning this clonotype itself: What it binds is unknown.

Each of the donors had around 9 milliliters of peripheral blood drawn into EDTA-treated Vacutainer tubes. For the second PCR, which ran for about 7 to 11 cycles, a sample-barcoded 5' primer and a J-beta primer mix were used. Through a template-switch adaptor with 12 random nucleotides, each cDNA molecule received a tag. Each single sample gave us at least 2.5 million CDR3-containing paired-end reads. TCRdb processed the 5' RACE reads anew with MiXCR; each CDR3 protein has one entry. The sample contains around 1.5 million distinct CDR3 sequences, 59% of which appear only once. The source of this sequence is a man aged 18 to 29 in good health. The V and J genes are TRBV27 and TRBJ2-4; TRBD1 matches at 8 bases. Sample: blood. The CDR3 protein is CASTTGGKNIQYF. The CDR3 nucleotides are TGTGCCAGTACAACAGGGGGCAAAAACATTCAGTACTTC.